These 28 T cell receptor beta chains originate from one sample sequenced in a study of identical twins. MiXCR, run by TCRdb on the 5' RACE reads, gives a single entry per CDR3 protein. In the table there are 650,000 to 750,000 distinct CDR3 sequences, about 20% of which are singletons. The same sample was also studied in work on T cells expressing NK-cell markers.

The sequencing sample was made of PBMCs. These receptors all stem from a woman aged 18-29 years in good health.

This chain links TRBV11-2 with TRBJ1-2; D gene ambiguous. V was clipped by 2 bases and J by 2 bases, with 3 bases between them. Germline CDR1 is SGHAT and CDR2 is FQNNGV. The CDR3 length is 12 residues. This CDR3 reads CASSLWNYGYTF. For the CDR3, the DNA is TGTGCCAGCAGCTTATGGAACTATGGCTACACCTTC.

This clonotype was seen a few times. This chain joins TRBV29-1 and TRBJ2-1; 10 nucleotides align to TRBD1. The CDR3 length is 14 residues. Germline V gene sequence: CDR1 SQVTM, CDR2 ANQGSEA. V was pared by 4 bases and J by 8 bases, with 8 bases of the junction left unmatched. CDR3 sequence: CSVGDRGRMDEQFF. The CDR3 nucleotides are TGCAGCGTTGGAGACAGGGGGCGAATGGATGAGCAGTTCTTC.

This clonotype was seen only a few times. The rearrangement uses TRBV2 and TRBJ2-2; a weak D match, TRBD2 (6 bases). V lost 8 bases and J lost 0, with 13 bases in between. Germline V gene sequence: CDR1 SNHLY, CDR2 FYNNEI. This CDR3 comprises 15 residues. The CDR3 nucleotides read TGTGCCAGCGGATCTAGCGCCGCGAACACCGGGGAGCTGTTTTTT. Residues: CASGSSAANTGELFF.

The rearrangement links TRBV6-5 to TRBJ1-4; D is possibly TRBD1 (5 bases). V gave up 0 bases and J gave up 2 bases, with 7 bases separating them. CDR1 and CDR2 (germline): MNHEY, SVGAGI. The CDR3 runs 15 residues. Here the CDR3 reads CASSYSPGTNEKLFF. CDR3 sequence (DNA): TGTGCCAGCAGTTACTCGCCAGGGACTAATGAAAAACTGTTTTTT.

The chain employs TRBV20-1 and TRBJ2-1; D is uncertain. The CDR3 loop spans 15 amino acids. Looked up from germline, CDR1 is DFQATT and CDR2 is SNEGSKA (reference sequence). Trimming stripped 1 base from V and 8 bases from J, with 18 bases between. This CDR3 is CSARGGGIQAYEQFF. For the CDR3, the DNA is TGCAGTGCTAGAGGAGGTGGGATCCAGGCCTATGAGCAGTTCTTC.

The V call is TRBV7-9, the J call TRBJ2-3, with a weak D call TRBD2 (5 bases). Per germline, CDR1 SEHNR and CDR2 FQNEAQ (reference sequence). There are 14 residues in the CDR3. V shed 2 bases and J shed 6 bases, with 12 bases lying between them. CDR3 residues: CASSLSASLDTQYF. The CDR3 region has the DNA TGTGCCAGCAGCTTATCCGCTAGCTTGGATACGCAGTATTTT.

Many counts were recorded for this clonotype. The chain carries TRBV6-2 or TRBV6-3 and TRBJ1-1; 7 bases line up with TRBD1. The CDR3 extends over 15 amino acids. Germline CDR1 reads MNHEY; CDR2 reads SVGEGT. J gave up 1 base and V 7 bases, and 9 bases lay outside the gene matches. The CDR3 is CASTDGQAWNTEAFF. CDR3 sequence (DNA): TGTGCCAGCACTGATGGACAGGCTTGGAACACTGAAGCTTTCTTT.

This chain links TRBV3-1 with TRBJ2-1, with D perhaps matching TRBD1 (5 bases). Germline CDR1 reads LGHDT; CDR2 reads YNNKEL (reference sequence). This CDR3 is 14 amino acids long. V was shortened by 4 bases and J by 6 bases, with 13 bases between the two germline ends. DNA of the CDR3: TGTGCCAGCAGCCTCACAGACAGACCCAATGAGCAGTTCTTC. It specifies CASSLTDRPNEQFF.

The rearrangement joins TRBV15 to TRBJ2-7; 10 bases fit TRBD1. The germline V gene has CDR1 LNHNV and CDR2 YYDKDF (reference sequence). The ends lost 3 bases at V and 5 bases at J; junction bases unmatched: 1. The CDR3 consists of 13 residues. CDR3 sequence reads: CATSRGQGNEQYF. The CDR3 nucleotides are TGTGCCACCAGCAGGGGACAGGGGAACGAGCAGTACTTC.

This clonotype was counted a few times. The chain joins TRBV12-3 or TRBV12-4 to TRBJ2-3; no firm D call. This CDR3 has 13 residues. The V gene lost 8 bases and the J gene lost 3 bases, with 12 bases spanning the gap. CDR3: CASLVGSTDTQYF. CDR3 DNA sequence: TGTGCCAGCCTCGTGGGAAGTACAGATACGCAGTATTTT.

V usage is TRBV18 and J usage is TRBJ2-7; D may be TRBD1 (6 bases). Trimming stripped 0 bases from V and 5 bases from J, with 14 bases between. This CDR3 spans 15 amino acids. Germline V gene sequence: CDR1 KGHSH, CDR2 LQKENI. CDR3 nucleotides: TGTGCCAGCTCACCACCGTCAAGGGGGTACCACGAGCAGTACTTC. This encodes CASSPPSRGYHEQYF.

The chain joins TRBV12-3 or TRBV12-4 to TRBJ2-7; 10 positions agree with TRBD1. V lost 5 bases, J lost 5 bases, and 6 bases stayed unmatched. The CDR3 covers 14 residues. CDR3 nucleotide sequence: TGTGCCAGCAGTCGACAGGGGGCTTCCAACGAGCAGTACTTC. Translation gives CASSRQGASNEQYF.

This clonotype was seen a few times. This chain joins TRBV10-3 and TRBJ2-2, with a weak D call TRBD1 (5 bases). Germline V CDR1 and CDR2: ENHRY, SYGVKD. The CDR3 extends over 13 amino acids. This CDR3 reads CATARELAGELFF. The DNA for the CDR3 is TGTGCGACCGCCAGGGAATTAGCAGGGGAGCTGTTTTTT.

This clonotype has more than one count but fewer than ten. The chain links TRBV29-1 to TRBJ2-1, with D perhaps matching TRBD2 (5 bases). The CDR3 contains 10 residues. The V and J ends lost 7 bases and 8 bases respectively, with 9 bases between them. Germline V gives CDR1 SQVTM, CDR2 ANQGSEA. The DNA of the CDR3 is TGCAGCGGAGGGCGGGATGAGCAGTTCTTC. This translates into CSGGRDEQFF.

This chain links TRBV15 with TRBJ2-3, with D unclear. Between the trimmed V and J ends, which lost 8 bases and 2 bases, there was a span of 11 bases. This CDR3 has 13 residues. CDR1 LNHNV and CDR2 YYDKDF come from the germline V gene (reference sequence). This CDR3 is CATAMEHTDTQYF. The CDR3 coding sequence is TGTGCCACCGCGATGGAGCACACAGATACGCAGTATTTT.

This clonotype was picked up many times. Relative to the germline gene, one junction end is altered; a read error may explain this. J is TRBJ2-3 and V is TRBV7-7; unclear D gene. The J call may be incorrect, as the DNA end agrees better with TRBJ2-5. This CDR3 has 12 amino acids. Germline lookup yields CDR1 SSHAT and CDR2 FNYEAQ (reference sequence). The DNA for the CDR3 is TGTGCTAGCAGCTTAGACGGTGGGACCCAGTACTTC. This encodes CASSLDGGTQYF.

The CDR3 reads CSARDGTLAHTQYF. The DNA of the CDR3 is TGCAGTGCTAGAGATGGTACTTTGGCCCATACGCAGTATTTT. V usage is TRBV20-1 and J usage is TRBJ2-3; D ambiguous. Germline V gives CDR1 DFQATT, CDR2 SNEGSKA (reference sequence). V was trimmed by 0 bases and J by 7 bases, leaving 14 bases between them. This CDR3 region has 14 residues.

The J gene is TRBJ2-1, the V gene TRBV11-2, with TRBD2 matching 9 bases. This CDR3 is built from 15 residues. The germline V gene encodes CDR1 SGHAT and CDR2 FQNNGV. Trimming at V came to 1 base and at J to 7 bases, leaving 5 bases not matched to a gene. CDR3 amino acids: CASSLVLAGRNEQFF. The CDR3 bases are TGTGCCAGCAGCTTAGTACTAGCGGGCAGGAATGAGCAGTTCTTC.

This clonotype was seen only a few times. The rearrangement uses TRBV20-1 and TRBJ2-3, with D possibly matching TRBD2 (6 bases). The CDR3 loop spans 12 amino acids. Germline assignment: CDR1 DFQATT and CDR2 SNEGSKA (reference sequence). Trimming removed 5 bases from V and 5 bases from J, with 11 bases in between. CDR3 in DNA: TGCAGTGCTCGTTGGAGGGAAGATACGCAGTATTTT. Its protein is CSARWREDTQYF.

The chain recombines TRBV7-2 with TRBJ1-5, with 9 bases that match TRBD1. Germline-derived CDR1 and CDR2 are SGHTA and FQGNSA. The CDR3 is made up of 14 amino acids. V was pared by 6 bases and J by 5 bases, with 5 bases of the junction left unmatched. In DNA form, the CDR3 reads TGTGCCAGCAGATCCGGGACAGGGCATCAGCCCCAGCATTTT. Protein product: CASRSGTGHQPQHF.

The CDR3: CSAANPGTNTDTQYF. The CDR3 DNA reads as TGCAGTGCAGCAAATCCCGGGACTAACACAGATACGCAGTATTTT. J is TRBJ2-3 and V is TRBV20-1, with 7 positions matching TRBD2. CDR1 and CDR2 from the germline V gene are DFQATT and SNEGSKA (reference sequence). After removal of 6 bases from V and 2 bases from J, the junction contained 11 bases not matched to a gene. The CDR3 spans 15 residues.

This clonotype was observed a handful of times. This sequence joins TRBV7-9 and TRBJ1-5; D uncertain. The germline V gene encodes CDR1 SEHNR and CDR2 FQNEAQ (reference sequence). V was trimmed by 0 bases and J by 15 bases, leaving 9 bases between them. This CDR3 contains 11 residues. The CDR3 reads CASSLARDLHF. The CDR3 bases are TGTGCCAGCAGCTTAGCGAGAGACCTGCATTTT.

This sequence joins TRBV7-9 and TRBJ2-3; 8 nucleotides line up with TRBD2. Germline V gene sequence: CDR1 SEHNR, CDR2 FQNEAQ (reference sequence). CDR3 length: 16 residues. V was pared by 4 bases and J by 0 bases, with 6 bases of the junction left unmatched. Here the CDR3 reads CASSSSLAGSTDTQYF. DNA for the CDR3: TGTGCCAGCAGCTCATCGCTAGCGGGCAGCACAGATACGCAGTATTTT.

The chain joins TRBV20-1 to TRBJ2-1, with 13 bases fitting TRBD2. J gave up 0 bases and V 5 bases, and 10 bases lay outside the gene matches. The CDR3 has 18 residues. The germline gives CDR1 DFQATT, CDR2 SNEGSKA (reference sequence). CDR3 nucleotide sequence: TGCAGTGCTTGGACTAGCGGGGGTTCACTGAGCTCCTACAATGAGCAGTTCTTC. Protein: CSAWTSGGSLSSYNEQFF.

V gene TRBV5-1 combines with J gene TRBJ1-1; D not certain. Trimming shortened V by 0 bases and J by 3 bases, and 12 bases separated the two germline ends. The CDR3 is made up of 15 amino acids. Germline lookup yields CDR1 SGHRS and CDR2 YFSETQ. The CDR3 sequence: CASSLVGREDTEAFF. Here the CDR3 DNA reads TGCGCCAGCAGCTTGGTTGGGAGGGAGGACACTGAAGCTTTCTTT.

The chain is built from TRBV5-1 and TRBJ2-5; D is unclear. The germline gives CDR1 SGHRS, CDR2 YFSETQ. CDR3 size: 19 residues. Trimming took 5 bases from V and 0 from J, leaving 26 bases between them. The CDR3 loop is CASRMGNERDPRYQETQYF. CDR3 nucleotides: TGCGCCAGCAGAATGGGTAATGAACGAGACCCCCGGTACCAAGAGACCCAGTACTTC. Full variable domain (remainder filled in from reference TRBV5-1 and TRBJ2-5): KAGVTQTPRYLIKTRGQQVTLSCSPISGHRSVSWYQQTPGQGLQFLFEYFSETQRNKGNFPGRFSGRQFSNSRSEMNVSTLELGDSALYLCASRMGNERDPRYQETQYFGPGTRLLVL.

This clonotype was seen a handful of times. This chain joins TRBV5-1 and TRBJ2-5; no firm D call. Germline lookup yields CDR1 SGHRS and CDR2 YFSETQ. V was clipped by 0 bases and J by 3 bases, with 9 bases between them. This CDR3 contains 14 residues. CDR3 in amino acids: CASSLATFEETQYF. CDR3 DNA: TGCGCCAGCAGCTTGGCCACATTCGAAGAGACCCAGTACTTC. The variable domain in full, completed from reference TRBV5-1 and TRBJ2-5, reads KAGVTQTPRYLIKTRGQQVTLSCSPISGHRSVSWYQQTPGQGLQFLFEYFSETQRNKGNFPGRFSGRQFSNSRSEMNVSTLELGDSALYLCASSLATFEETQYFGPGTRLLVL.

There are many counts of this clonotype. J is TRBJ2-3 and V is TRBV20-1; 7 bases are shared with TRBD1. The CDR3 contains 15 residues. With 1 base clipped from V and 3 bases from J, the junction kept 7 bases outside the gene matches. Germline CDR1 reads DFQATT; CDR2 reads SNEGSKA (reference sequence). CDR3 sequence: CSARAGQTVTDTQYF. In DNA form, the CDR3 reads TGCAGTGCTAGAGCGGGACAGACCGTGACAGATACGCAGTATTTT.